These 10 T cell receptor beta chains share one sample of origin, sequenced in a study of OX40 agonist ivuxolimab in advanced cancers. TCRdb keeps only in-frame clones here, not all; method: immunoSEQ multiplex PCR. The sample lists around 70,000 clones; around 93% were seen once. The specimen was CD4+ or CD8+ T cells sorted from blood, collected in a trial of the OX40 agonist ivuxolimab. Receptors were obtained from an adult with an advanced solid tumor such as melanoma, head and neck, liver or kidney cancer.

J is TRBJ2-3 and V is TRBV6-1; either TRBD1 or TRBD2 may supply D (6 bases each). Looked up from germline, CDR1 is MNHNS and CDR2 is SASEGT. This CDR3 has 17 amino acids. The V and J ends lost 3 bases and 0 bases respectively, with 16 bases between them. The CDR3 DNA sequence: TGTGCCAGCAGTGAGGGGGCTAGCGCATTGAGCACAGATACGCAGTATTTT. This encodes CASSEGASALSTDTQYF.

The V and J genes are TRBV2 and TRBJ1-5, with 7 bases aligning to TRBD1. This CDR3 contains 15 residues. CDR1 SNHLY and CDR2 FYNNEI come from the germline V gene. J gave up 2 bases and V 6 bases, and 7 bases lay outside the gene matches. CDR3 residues: CASRLRGFGNQPQHF. CDR3 in DNA: TGTGCCAGCAGACTCAGGGGGTTCGGCAATCAGCCCCAGCATTTT.

The V gene is TRBV9, the J gene TRBJ2-1; maybe TRBD1 (6 bases). This CDR3 has 17 residues. Germline V gene lookup returns CDR1 SGDLS and CDR2 YYNGEE. Trimming stripped 0 bases from V and 9 bases from J, with 22 bases between. This chain's CDR3 is CASSVGTSTSGVSEQFF. As DNA, the CDR3 is TGTGCCAGCAGCGTAGGCACCTCAACGTCAGGGGTCAGTGAGCAGTTCTTC.

The chain has TRBV30 and TRBJ1-4; D not certain. The CDR3 has 15 amino acids. Per germline, CDR1 GTSNPN and CDR2 SVGIG (reference sequence). Trimming removed 5 bases from V and 0 bases from J, with 13 bases in between. The CDR3 DNA sequence: TGTGCCTGGGACCGGAAGATTGCAACTAATGAAAAACTGTTTTTT. Amino acids: CAWDRKIATNEKLFF. Based on the CDR3 plus reference TRBV30 and TRBJ1-4, the full variable domain is SQTIHQWPATLVQPVGSPLSLECTVEGTSNPNLYWYRQAAGRGLQLLFYSVGIGQISSEVPQNLSASRPQDRQFILSSKKLLLSDSGFYLCAWDRKIATNEKLFFGSGTQLSVL.

In its sample, this clone was seen a few times. V is TRBV9 and J is TRBJ2-1; 7 bases fit TRBD1. Germline V gene lookup returns CDR1 SGDLS and CDR2 YYNGEE. After removal of 2 bases from V and 8 bases from J, the junction contained 7 bases not matched to a gene. This CDR3 has 14 residues. As DNA, the CDR3 is TGTGCCAGCAGCGTCGTACAGGGGACCCATGAGCAGTTCTTC. Its protein product is CASSVVQGTHEQFF.

The CDR3 DNA reads as TGCGCCAGCAGCTTGGCAGGAACTTACAATCAGCCCCAGCATTTT. Amino acids: CASSLAGTYNQPQHF. The chain couples TRBV5-1 to TRBJ1-5; D call uncertain. Germline loops: CDR1 SGHRS, CDR2 YFSETQ. The CDR3 is 15 amino acids. With 0 bases removed from V and 3 bases from J, the gap between germline ends came to 10 bases.

The rearrangement joins TRBV5-4 to TRBJ1-1, with 7 bases fitting TRBD1. CDR1 and CDR2 from the germline V gene are SGHNT and YYREEE (reference sequence). The V segment lost 4 bases and the J segment 0 bases; nucleotides outside the gene matches: 6. The length of the CDR3 is 15 residues. The CDR3 is CASSPPDRVNTEAFF. The CDR3 DNA sequence: TGTGCCAGCAGCCCCCCAGACAGGGTGAACACTGAAGCTTTCTTT.

The rearrangement joins TRBV9 to TRBJ1-4; the match to TRBD1 covers 7 bases. Trimming cost V 3 bases and J 8 bases; bases outside gene matches: 7. Germline CDR1 reads SGDLS; CDR2 reads YYNGEE. This CDR3 spans 14 amino acids. The CDR3 protein is CASSEGGAVEKLFF. CDR3 bases: TGTGCCAGCAGCGAAGGGGGCGCAGTGGAAAAACTGTTTTTT. Full variable domain (remainder filled in from reference TRBV9 and TRBJ1-4): DSGVTQTPKHLITATGQRVTLRCSPRSGDLSVYWYQQSLDQGLQFLIQYYNGEERAKGNILERFSAQQFPDLHSELNLSSLELGDSALYFCASSEGGAVEKLFFGSGTQLSVL.

J is TRBJ2-3 and V is TRBV7-3, with a tentative D call TRBD1 (7 bases). This CDR3 is 15 amino acids long. V was cut by 5 bases and J by 3 bases, with 15 bases left in between. The germline V gene encodes CDR1 SGHTA and CDR2 FQGTGA. The CDR3 sequence: CASSQQGRRTDTQYF. The CDR3 coding sequence is TGTGCCAGCAGCCAACAGGGGAGGAGGACAGATACGCAGTATTTT.

The V gene is TRBV11-2, the J gene TRBJ2-7; 13 bases match TRBD2. This CDR3 has 15 amino acids. The trim removed 5 bases at V and 4 bases at J, leaving 5 bases unmatched. Germline CDR1 is SGHAT and CDR2 is FQNNGV. This CDR3 reads CASSTRTSGRYEQYF. The CDR3 DNA reads TGTGCCAGCAGCACCAGGACTAGCGGGAGATACGAGCAGTACTTC.